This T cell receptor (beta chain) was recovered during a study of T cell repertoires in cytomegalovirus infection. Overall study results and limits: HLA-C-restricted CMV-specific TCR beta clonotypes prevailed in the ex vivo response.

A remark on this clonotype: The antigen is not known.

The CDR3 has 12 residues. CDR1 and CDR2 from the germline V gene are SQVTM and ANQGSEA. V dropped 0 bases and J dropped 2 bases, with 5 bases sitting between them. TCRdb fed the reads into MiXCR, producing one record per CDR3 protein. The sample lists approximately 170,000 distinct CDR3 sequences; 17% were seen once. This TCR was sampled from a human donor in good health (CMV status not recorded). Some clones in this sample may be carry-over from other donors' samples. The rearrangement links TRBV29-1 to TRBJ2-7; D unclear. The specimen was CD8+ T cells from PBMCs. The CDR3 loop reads CSVEDSTYEQYF. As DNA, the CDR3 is TGCAGCGTTGAAGACAGCACCTACGAGCAGTACTTC.